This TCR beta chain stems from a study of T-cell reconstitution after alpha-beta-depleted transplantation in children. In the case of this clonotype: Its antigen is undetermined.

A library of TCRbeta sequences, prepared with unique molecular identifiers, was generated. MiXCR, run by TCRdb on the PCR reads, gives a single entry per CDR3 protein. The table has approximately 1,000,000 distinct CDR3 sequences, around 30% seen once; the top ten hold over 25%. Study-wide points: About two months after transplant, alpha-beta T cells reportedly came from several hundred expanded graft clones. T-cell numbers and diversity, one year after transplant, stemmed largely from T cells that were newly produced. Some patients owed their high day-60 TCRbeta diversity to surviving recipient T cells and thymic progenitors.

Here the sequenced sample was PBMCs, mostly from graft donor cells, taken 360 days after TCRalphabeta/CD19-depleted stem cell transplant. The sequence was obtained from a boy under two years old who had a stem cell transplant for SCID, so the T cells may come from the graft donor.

This CDR3 is CASSLGDLAGGPEQYF. In nucleotides, the CDR3 is TGCGCCAGCAGCTTGGGAGACCTAGCGGGGGGCCCCGAGCAGTACTTC. The V gene is TRBV5-1, the J gene TRBJ2-7; 11 nucleotides align to TRBD2. Germline CDR1 and CDR2: SGHRS and YFSETQ. The V gene end was trimmed by 0 bases and the J gene end by 6 bases; junction bases not matched to a gene: 8. This CDR3 is built from 16 residues.